The clone carrying this T cell receptor (beta chain) occurred a few times. Its antigen is currently unknown. The record originates from a study of T-cell memory formation after mild COVID-19. CDR1 LNHNV and CDR2 YYDKDF come from the germline V gene (reference sequence). V dropped 4 bases and J dropped 6 bases, with 9 bases sitting between them. The CDR3 extends over 12 amino acids. Findings and caveats of the study: Of the contracting clones, CD4+ ones lay mainly in CM and EM, and CD8+ ones in EMRA. Clones that contracted from day 15 to 85 were balanced CD4/CD8, while later expanders leaned CD4+.

Researchers used 5'RACE with constant-segment primers to make TCR alpha and TCR beta cDNA libraries that carry sample barcodes and UMIs. Each CDR3 protein is one row after TCRdb ran MiXCR on the 5' RACE reads. The sample yields 450,000 or so distinct CDR3 sequences, more than 20% seen once. The sequence was collected from an adult woman who had mild COVID-19 (a few samples of this study predate the infection). Cell type and time point are not known. Sequencing was performed on PBMCs or a T cell subset sorted from them (not recorded which). V and J are TRBV15 and TRBJ1-1; D gene ambiguous. The CDR3 DNA sequence: TGTGCCACCAGCACCCGGGAGCCTGAAGCTTTCTTT. This encodes CATSTREPEAFF.